This TCR beta chain came from a study of blood T cell repertoires in COVID-19. The wider study: The United States, Italy and Spain were the sources of the acute and convalescent COVID-19 samples. T cells, B-cell-depleted T cells, or PBMCs provided the cDNA or gDNA that served as material.

This clone was observed a handful of times. How the authors handled the data: Estimates of nucleated cell counts were drawn from the amplification of reference gene primers. Clones were sequenced by immunoSEQ multiplex PCR, and TCRdb holds only the in-frame ones, with some missing. D and trimming come from the DNA, and the V and J calls and clone size come from that table. Of 250,000 or so clones listed, roughly nine tenths are singletons. The study drew participants aged 18 to 89 years from some 24 US areas. V dropped 5 bases and J dropped 4 bases, with 11 bases sitting between them. Per germline, CDR1 SEHNR and CDR2 FQNEAQ (reference sequence). The CDR3 has 13 amino acids.

The receptor was derived from a human donor in a cohort exposed to, infected with or recovered from COVID-19 (not recorded which). The donor label of this sample is uncertain. The chain has TRBV7-9 and TRBJ2-5; D is uncertain. The sample consisted of PBMCs or T cells enriched from blood (not recorded which). This CDR3 reads CASSELSGETQYF. The DNA for the CDR3 is TGTGCCAGCAGCGAGCTCTCGGGAGAGACCCAGTACTTC.